The entry below gives a single T cell receptor (beta chain) sequence along with its context. The source of the sample is a study of blood T cell repertoires in COVID-19. Study context: The United States, Italy and Spain were the sources of the acute and convalescent COVID-19 samples.

From germline, CDR1 is SQVTM and CDR2 ANQGSEA. The ends lost 6 bases at V and 3 bases at J; junction bases unmatched: 4. This CDR3 contains 14 residues. Ages ranged from about 18 to 100 years, with residence in around 24 US areas. The assay was immunoSEQ multiplex PCR, and TCRdb's table has in-frame clones only and misses some. This sample has some 410,000 clones, with roughly 88% found just once. The origin of this receptor is a woman between 25 and 40 years old with acute COVID-19. Material: PBMCs or T cells enriched from blood (not recorded which). This chain joins TRBV29-1 and TRBJ2-1; TRBD1 agrees at 11 bases. For the CDR3, the DNA is TGCAGCGTCCCGGACAGGGGGCACTACAATGAGCAGTTCTTC. It translates to CSVPDRGHYNEQFF.